The rows below give T cell receptor beta chains drawn from one sample of a study of early T cells in non-severe SARS-CoV-2 infection. TCRdb used MiXCR to reprocess the 5' RACE reads, holding one entry per CDR3 protein. The top ten clones hold just under 0.6% of a sample with 70,000 to 95,000 distinct CDR3 sequences, 14% to 15% of them seen once. Material: whole blood. These receptors all come from an adult who was a healthcare worker with PCR-confirmed SARS-CoV-2 infection or an uninfected control (not recorded which). Both conserved end residues are part of each CDR3. D genes are given only for firm matches. Some rows have no size entry. The others give once, few or many, or a class for an expanded clone.

-	TRBV10-1	TRBJ2-1	TRBD2	TGCGCCAGCAGTGAATTGCGGGGGGGATACAATGAGCAGTTCTTC	CASSELRGGYNEQFF
-	TRBV20-1	TRBJ1-1	-	TGCAGTGCTAGGGTAGGGGTTAACACTGAAGCTTTCTTT	CSARVGVNTEAFF
-	TRBV14	TRBJ1-6	-	TGTGCCAGCTCAGTTGCAAGCTCCTATAATTCACCCCTCCACTTT	CASSVASSYNSPLHF
few	TRBV19	TRBJ2-2	-	TGTGCCAGTAGTATGAGGCAGAACACCGGGGAGCTGTTTTTT	CASSMRQNTGELFF
-	TRBV28	TRBJ2-1	TRBD1	TGTGCCAGCAATATGGACAGGGGGCGGATAAATGAGCAGTTCTTC	CASNMDRGRINEQFF
-	TRBV6-2/TRBV6-3	TRBJ2-2	TRBD2	TGTGCCAGCAGTTACCTCCTCCTAGCGGGGGTTCGGAACGGGGAGCTGTTTTTT	CASSYLLLAGVRNGELFF
few	TRBV6-5	TRBJ2-2	-	TGTGCCAGCAGTTACCAGAGGCGTTGGGGCACCGGGGAGCTGTTTTTT	CASSYQRRWGTGELFF
-	TRBV5-5	TRBJ1-6	-	TGTGCCAGCAGCTTGAAGGGGGTGCCCCCATCACCCCTCCACTTT	CASSLKGVPPSPLHF
-	TRBV12-3/TRBV12-4	TRBJ2-2	-	TGTGCCAGCAGTAAGCACAGGGTCCGCACCGGGGAGCTGTTTTTT	CASSKHRVRTGELFF
many	TRBV29-1	TRBJ2-2	-	TGCAGCGTTACAGGGAACTCTGCGAACACCGGGGAGCTGTTTTTT	CSVTGNSANTGELFF
few	TRBV20-1	TRBJ2-1	TRBD1	TGCAGTGCTAGCAGCCCCCGGGACAGGGGCAGGAATGAGCAGTTCTTC	CSASSPRDRGRNEQFF
many	TRBV27	TRBJ1-6	-	TGTGCCAGCCGTCCTGACACCTATAATTCACCCCTCCACTTT	CASRPDTYNSPLHF
few	TRBV7-8	TRBJ2-1	TRBD2	TGTGCCAGCAGCTTAGGGCTAGCGGGGGGATTTTTAGATGAGCAGTTCTTC	CASSLGLAGGFLDEQFF
few	TRBV24-1	TRBJ1-1	-	TGTGCCACCACCGCCGGAATTTCGAACACTGAAGCTTTCTTT	CATTAGISNTEAFF
-	TRBV7-2	TRBJ2-3	TRBD2	TGTGCCAGCAGCTTAATGCGCGGGGGGACAGATACGCAGTATTTT	CASSLMRGGTDTQYF
-	TRBV2	TRBJ2-1	TRBD2	TGTGCCAGCAGTCCCCAGCGGGGGGGCCGCAATGAGCAGTTCTTC	CASSPQRGGRNEQFF
-	TRBV18	TRBJ2-3	TRBD1	TGTGCCAGCTCACGGGGGACAGGGTCCCCAGATACGCAGTATTTT	CASSRGTGSPDTQYF
many	TRBV2	TRBJ1-6	TRBD1	TGTGCCAACCGGGACAGGGGCTACTCACCCCTCCACTTT	CANRDRGYSPLHF
-	TRBV6-1	TRBJ2-5	-	TGTGCCAGCAGTGAAGGTGGGCCACGAAAGACCCAGTACTTC	CASSEGGPRKTQYF
few	TRBV3-1	TRBJ1-6	TRBD1	TGTGCCAGCAGCCCGGGACAGCTCCATTCACCCCTCCACTTT	CASSPGQLHSPLHF
-	TRBV7-2	TRBJ2-5	TRBD1	TGTGCCAGCAGCTCAGAGGTTACAGGGGGAGAGACCCAGTACTTC	CASSSEVTGGETQYF
-	TRBV5-1	TRBJ1-3	-	TGCGCCAGCAGCTCGTCTTACCAAGGTTCTGGAAACACCATATATTTT	CASSSSYQGSGNTIYF
-	TRBV18	TRBJ1-2	-	TGTGCCAGCTCACCGACAGTTGTTGGAAACTATGGCTACACCTTC	CASSPTVVGNYGYTF
few	TRBV7-9	TRBJ1-2	-	TGTGCCAGCAGCTTTAGGGGGGACGGCTACACCTTC	CASSFRGDGYTF
-	TRBV14	TRBJ1-4	TRBD1	TGTGCCAGCAGCCAAGCCGGGACAGGGGATGAAAAACTGTTTTTT	CASSQAGTGDEKLFF
-	TRBV18	TRBJ1-4	-	TGTGCCAGCTCACAAGAGCTACAGTTAGCGGCTAATGAAAAACTGTTTTTT	CASSQELQLAANEKLFF
-	TRBV12-3/TRBV12-4	TRBJ1-2	-	TGTGCCAGCAGTTCCCCTAGCCGACGGGGCTACACCTTC	CASSSPSRRGYTF
-	TRBV30	TRBJ1-3	-	TGTGCCTGGAGCGCCGCGACAGTTTCTGGAAACACCATATATTTT	CAWSAATVSGNTIYF
few	TRBV20-1	TRBJ2-3	-	TGCAGTGCTAGCAGGGAAGCAGATACGCAGTATTTT	CSASREADTQYF
many	TRBV12-5	TRBJ1-1	TRBD1	TGTGCTAGTGGTTTGGGGACAGGGGTCACTGAAGCTTTCTTT	CASGLGTGVTEAFF
few	TRBV28	TRBJ2-3	-	TGTGCCAGCAGTTTTATAGGCGGAGATACGCAGTATTTT	CASSFIGGDTQYF
few	TRBV7-8	TRBJ1-2	-	TGTGCCAGCAGCTTAGACAGGGCTGTCTATGGCTACACCTTC	CASSLDRAVYGYTF
-	TRBV6-1	TRBJ1-4	TRBD1	TGTGCCAGCAGTTCCGCCAGGGGGACTAATGAAAAACTGTTTTTT	CASSSARGTNEKLFF
-	TRBV7-7	TRBJ2-5	TRBD2	TGTGCCAGCAGCCCCTGGACTAGCGGGGGTGGAGAGACCCAGTACTTC	CASSPWTSGGGETQYF
many	TRBV12-3/TRBV12-4	TRBJ1-1	-	TGTGCCAGCAGTTTTCTGTTGTCAGTTGAAGCTTTCTTT	CASSFLLSVEAFF
few	TRBV12-3/TRBV12-4	TRBJ1-2	-	TGTGCCAGCAGTTTTGAGGTGTACTATGGCTACACCTTC	CASSFEVYYGYTF
many	TRBV28	TRBJ1-3	TRBD1	TGTGCCAGCAGAACACAGGGGTCGGGAAACACCATATATTTT	CASRTQGSGNTIYF
few	TRBV18	TRBJ1-5	TRBD1	TGTGCCAGCTCAGCCTCCTTCGGACAGGCCAGCAATCAGCCCCAGCATTTT	CASSASFGQASNQPQHF
many	TRBV5-4	TRBJ2-2	-	TGTGCCAGCAGCCACAGCGGGGAGCTGTTTTTT	CASSHSGELFF
few	TRBV6-2/TRBV6-3	TRBJ1-2	-	TGTGCCAGCAGTTACGTCCGGGATGGCTACACCTTC	CASSYVRDGYTF
-	TRBV12-3/TRBV12-4	TRBJ2-4	-	TGTGCCAGCAGTTTACTTACGGTACTAGCCAAAAACATTCAGTACTTC	CASSLLTVLAKNIQYF
few	TRBV5-1	TRBJ1-1	TRBD1	TGCGCCAGCAGCGGAACAGGGGCGGGCACTGAAGCTTTCTTT	CASSGTGAGTEAFF
few	TRBV7-2	TRBJ2-1	-	TGTGCCAGCAGCTTAATTGGGCGGGGTTCCGATGAGCAGTTCTTC	CASSLIGRGSDEQFF
-	TRBV12-3/TRBV12-4	TRBJ2-1	TRBD2	TGTGCCAGCAGGGGATTGGTAGCGGGGGGGACTGAGCAGTTCTTC	CASRGLVAGGTEQFF
-	TRBV2	TRBJ1-4	-	TGTGCCAGCAGTGATCGGGAGGAAAAACTGTTTTTT	CASSDREEKLFF
-	TRBV5-1	TRBJ2-1	-	TGCGCCAGCAGTACAAGGGGGGGCAATGAGCAGTTCTTC	CASSTRGGNEQFF
many	TRBV6-5	TRBJ2-5	TRBD2	TGTGCCAGCAGAGGACTAGCGGGCCAGACCCAGTACTTC	CASRGLAGQTQYF
-	TRBV4-1	TRBJ2-3	TRBD2	TGCGCCAGCAGCCAGACAATATTAAGCGGGGGGTCCAGCACAGATACGCAGTATTTT	CASSQTILSGGSSTDTQYF
-	TRBV20-1	TRBJ1-5	TRBD1	TGCAGTGCTAGAGATCCAGGGGGGCAGCCCCAGCATTTT	CSARDPGGQPQHF
many	TRBV19	TRBJ2-6	-	TGTGCCAGTAGTATACGAGGGTCTGGGGCCAACGTCCTGACTTTC	CASSIRGSGANVLTF
-	TRBV7-3	TRBJ1-1	TRBD1	TGTGCCAGCAGCCAGGGGGAGGGCACTGAAGTTTTCTTT	CASSQGEGTEVFF
few	TRBV29-1	TRBJ1-3	-	TGCAGCGTTGCCCTAGACTCTGGAAACACCATATATTTT	CSVALDSGNTIYF
few	TRBV9	TRBJ2-3	TRBD2	TGTGCCAGCAGCCCAAGACCCAGCGGGGGGGCCAGCACAGATACGCAGTATTTT	CASSPRPSGGASTDTQYF
-	TRBV19	TRBJ1-6	-	TGTGCCAGTAGTATACCCAATTCACCCCTCCACTTT	CASSIPNSPLHF
few	TRBV9	TRBJ1-2	TRBD1	TGTGCCAGCAGCGCTAGGACAGGAGGCACCGGCTACACCTTC	CASSARTGGTGYTF
few	TRBV3-1	TRBJ1-1	-	TGTGCCAGCAGCCAAGACACAGGGAAAGCTTTCTTT	CASSQDTGKAFF
many	TRBV20-1	TRBJ1-6	-	TGCAGTGCTAGAGATCGTCAGGGCTCCTATAATTCACCCCTCCACTTT	CSARDRQGSYNSPLHF
-	TRBV10-3	TRBJ2-5	TRBD2	TGTGCCATCAGTGAGTCGCCCCGACTAGCGGGGGAGCAAGAGACCCAGTACTTC	CAISESPRLAGEQETQYF
many	TRBV4-1	TRBJ2-6	-	TGCGCCAGCAGCCACTTACCTTCGGGATCTGGGGCCAACGTCCTGACTTTC	CASSHLPSGSGANVLTF